This paragraph reports one TCR beta chain. Its antigen is still unknown. The germline V gene encodes CDR1 DFQATT and CDR2 SNEGSKA (reference sequence). This CDR3 comprises 14 residues. The V and J ends lost 6 bases and 7 bases, in that order; junction bases with no gene match: 12. A J-beta primer mix and a sample-barcoded 5' primer were used in a second PCR of about 7 to 12 cycles. All cDNA molecules were each tagged by a template-switch adaptor with 12 random nucleotides. TCRdb processed the 5' RACE reads anew with MiXCR; each CDR3 protein has one entry. The sample has approximately 1.5 million distinct CDR3 sequences; about 35% are singletons. The data belong to a study of blood T cells in healthy people across ages. Study conclusions and caveats: CMV infection status of these donors was not known. The study found TCR beta diversity correlated strongly with naive T cell percentage. Significant beta diversity loss was already apparent by age roughly 44, declining roughly linearly.

The receptor was isolated from a woman aged 30 to 39 in good health. The rearrangement uses TRBV20-1 and TRBJ2-1; 7 bases match TRBD2. Input material: blood. The CDR3 bases are TGCAGTGCCGAGACTAGCCAATTCTTAAATGAGCAGTTCTTC. It codes for CSAETSQFLNEQFF.